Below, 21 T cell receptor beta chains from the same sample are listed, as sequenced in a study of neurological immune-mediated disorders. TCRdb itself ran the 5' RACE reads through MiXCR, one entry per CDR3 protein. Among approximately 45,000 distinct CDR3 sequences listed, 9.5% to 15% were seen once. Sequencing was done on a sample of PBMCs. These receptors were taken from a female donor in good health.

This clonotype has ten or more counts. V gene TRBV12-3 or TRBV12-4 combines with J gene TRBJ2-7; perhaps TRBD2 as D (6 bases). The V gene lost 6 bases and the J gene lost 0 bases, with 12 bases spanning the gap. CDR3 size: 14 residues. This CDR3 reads CASREGGSSYEQYF. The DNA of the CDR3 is TGTGCCAGCAGGGAGGGCGGCAGCTCCTACGAGCAGTACTTC.

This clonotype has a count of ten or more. The CDR3 loop is CASGDNYGYTF. The DNA for the CDR3 is TGTGCCAGCGGAGACAACTATGGCTACACCTTC. The V call is TRBV2, the J call TRBJ1-2; D is ambiguous. Germline loops: CDR1 SNHLY, CDR2 FYNNEI. The CDR3 has 11 residues. Trimming took off 8 bases at V and 2 bases at J, with 6 bases between the two ends.

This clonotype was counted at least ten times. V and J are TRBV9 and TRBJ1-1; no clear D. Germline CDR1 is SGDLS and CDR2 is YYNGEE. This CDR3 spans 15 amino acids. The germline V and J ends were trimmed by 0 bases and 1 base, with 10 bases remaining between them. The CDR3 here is CASSVDELRNTEAFF. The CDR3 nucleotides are TGTGCCAGCAGCGTAGATGAGCTGAGGAACACTGAAGCTTTCTTT. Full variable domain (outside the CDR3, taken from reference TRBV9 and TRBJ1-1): DSGVTQTPKHLITATGQRVTLRCSPRSGDLSVYWYQQSLDQGLQFLIQYYNGEERAKGNILERFSAQQFPDLHSELNLSSLELGDSALYFCASSVDELRNTEAFFGQGTRLTVV.

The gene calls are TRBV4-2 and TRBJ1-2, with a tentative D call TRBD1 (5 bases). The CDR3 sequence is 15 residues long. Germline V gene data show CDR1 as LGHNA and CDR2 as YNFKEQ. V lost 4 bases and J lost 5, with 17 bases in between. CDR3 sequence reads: CASSPRATGPYGYTF. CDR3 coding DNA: TGTGCCAGCAGCCCCAGGGCCACAGGACCATATGGCTACACCTTC.

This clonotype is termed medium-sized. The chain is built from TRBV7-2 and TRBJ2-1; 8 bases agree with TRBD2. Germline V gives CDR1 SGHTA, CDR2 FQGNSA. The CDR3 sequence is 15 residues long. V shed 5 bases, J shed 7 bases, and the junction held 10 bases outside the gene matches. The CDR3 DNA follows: TGTGCCAGCAGCAACAGCGGGGGCCAGGGAAATGAGCAGTTCTTC. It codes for CASSNSGGQGNEQFF.

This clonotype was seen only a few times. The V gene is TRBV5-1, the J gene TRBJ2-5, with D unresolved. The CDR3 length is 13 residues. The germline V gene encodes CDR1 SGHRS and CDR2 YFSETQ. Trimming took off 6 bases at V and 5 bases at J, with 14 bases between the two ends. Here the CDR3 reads CASTLRSGETQYF. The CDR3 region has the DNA TGCGCCAGCACCCTCAGGTCCGGCGAGACCCAGTACTTC.

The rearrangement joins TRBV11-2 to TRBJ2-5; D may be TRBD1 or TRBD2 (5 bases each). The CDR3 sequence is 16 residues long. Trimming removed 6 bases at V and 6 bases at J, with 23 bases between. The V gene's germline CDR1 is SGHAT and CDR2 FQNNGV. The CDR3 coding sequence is TGTGCCAGCAGTTCGACCCCGAGGGGCACGGTGAAGACCCAGTACTTC. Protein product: CASSSTPRGTVKTQYF.

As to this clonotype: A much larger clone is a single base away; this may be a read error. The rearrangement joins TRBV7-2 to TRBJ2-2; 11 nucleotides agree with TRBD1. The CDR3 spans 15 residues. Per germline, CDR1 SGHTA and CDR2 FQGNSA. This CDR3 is CAGSRGTGGTGELFF. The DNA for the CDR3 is TGTGCCGGCAGCAGAGGGACAGGGGGCACCGGGGAGCTGTTTTTT.

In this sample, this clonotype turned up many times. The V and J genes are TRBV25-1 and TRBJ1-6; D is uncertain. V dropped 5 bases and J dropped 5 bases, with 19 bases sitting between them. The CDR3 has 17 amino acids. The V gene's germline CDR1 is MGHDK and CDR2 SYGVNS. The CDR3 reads CASSPNRRGENNSPLHF. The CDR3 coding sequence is TGTGCCAGCAGTCCCAACAGACGGGGTGAAAATAATTCACCCCTCCACTTT.

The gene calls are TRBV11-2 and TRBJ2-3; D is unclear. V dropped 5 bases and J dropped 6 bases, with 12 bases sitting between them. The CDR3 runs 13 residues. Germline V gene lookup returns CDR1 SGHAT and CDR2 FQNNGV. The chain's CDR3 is CASSSGYMDTQYF. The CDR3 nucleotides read TGTGCCAGCAGCAGTGGTTACATGGATACGCAGTATTTT.

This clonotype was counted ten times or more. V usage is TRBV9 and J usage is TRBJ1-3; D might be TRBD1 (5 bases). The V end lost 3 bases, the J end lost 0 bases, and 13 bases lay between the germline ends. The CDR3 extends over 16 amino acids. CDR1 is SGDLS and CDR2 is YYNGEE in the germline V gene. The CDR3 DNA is TGTGCCAGCAGCGCGGGGGGGATGTCCTCTGGAAACACCATATATTTT. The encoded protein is CASSAGGMSSGNTIYF.

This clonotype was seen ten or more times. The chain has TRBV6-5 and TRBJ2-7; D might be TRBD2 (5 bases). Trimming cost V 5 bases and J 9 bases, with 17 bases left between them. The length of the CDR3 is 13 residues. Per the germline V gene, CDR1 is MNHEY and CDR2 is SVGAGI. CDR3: CASSRVPEAVQYF. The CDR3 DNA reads TGTGCCAGCAGTCGCGTACCCGAAGCGGTGCAGTACTTC.

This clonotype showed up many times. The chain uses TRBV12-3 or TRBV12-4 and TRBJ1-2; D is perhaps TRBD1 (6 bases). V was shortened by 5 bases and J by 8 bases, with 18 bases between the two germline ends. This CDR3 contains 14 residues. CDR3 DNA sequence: TGTGCCAGCAGTACCCTCGGGGGGGCGGGAGGCTACACCTTC. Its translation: CASSTLGGAGGYTF.

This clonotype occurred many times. This CDR3 reads CASSRGNTEAFF. CDR3 nucleotides: TGTGCCAGCAGCAGGGGAAACACTGAAGCTTTCTTT. The chain carries TRBV7-9 and TRBJ1-1, with a weak D call TRBD1 (5 bases). Germline CDR1 is SEHNR and CDR2 is FQNEAQ (reference sequence). This CDR3 comprises 12 residues. The V gene lost 5 bases and the J gene lost 2 bases, with 6 bases spanning the gap.

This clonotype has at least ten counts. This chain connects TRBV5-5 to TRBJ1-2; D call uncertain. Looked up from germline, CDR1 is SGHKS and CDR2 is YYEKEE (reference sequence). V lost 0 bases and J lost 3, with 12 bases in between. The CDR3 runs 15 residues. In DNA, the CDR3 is TGTGCCAGCAGCTTGGGTCCGGGTGAAGACTATGGCTACACCTTC. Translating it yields CASSLGPGEDYGYTF. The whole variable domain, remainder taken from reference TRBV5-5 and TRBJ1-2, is DAGVTQSPTHLIKTRGQQVTLRCSPISGHKSVSWYQQVLGQGPQFIFQYYEKEERGRGNFPDRFSARQFPNYSSELNVNALLLGDSALYLCASSLGPGEDYGYTFGSGTRLTVV.

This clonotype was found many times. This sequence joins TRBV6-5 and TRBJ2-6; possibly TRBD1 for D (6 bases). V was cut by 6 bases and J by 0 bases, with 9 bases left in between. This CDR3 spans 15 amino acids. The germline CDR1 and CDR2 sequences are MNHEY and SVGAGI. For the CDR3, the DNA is TGTGCCAGCAGGCTGGACAGCTCTGGGGCCAACGTCCTGACTTTC. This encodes CASRLDSSGANVLTF.

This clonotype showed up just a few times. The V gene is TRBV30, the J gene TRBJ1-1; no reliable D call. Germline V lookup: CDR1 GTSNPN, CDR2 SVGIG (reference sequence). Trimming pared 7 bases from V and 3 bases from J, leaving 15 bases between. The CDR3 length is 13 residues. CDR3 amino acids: CAYIPRRDTEAFF. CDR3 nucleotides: TGTGCCTATATACCGCGGAGGGACACTGAAGCTTTCTTT.

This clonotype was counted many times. CDR3 in DNA: TGCAGCGTTGACCCTGGACAGGGTAAAGCTGAAGCTTTCTTT. The encoded protein is CSVDPGQGKAEAFF. The rearrangement links TRBV29-1 to TRBJ1-1, with TRBD1 identical over 8 bases. CDR3 length equals 14 residues. Trimming removed 3 bases from V and 6 bases from J; junction bases left unmatched: 9. Germline lookup yields CDR1 SQVTM and CDR2 ANQGSEA. Complete variable domain (other parts from reference TRBV29-1 and TRBJ1-1): SAVISQKPSRDICQRGTSLTIQCQVDSQVTMMFWYRQQPGQSLTLIATANQGSEATYESGFVIDKFPISRPNLTFSTLTVSNMSPEDSSIYLCSVDPGQGKAEAFFGQGTRLTVV.

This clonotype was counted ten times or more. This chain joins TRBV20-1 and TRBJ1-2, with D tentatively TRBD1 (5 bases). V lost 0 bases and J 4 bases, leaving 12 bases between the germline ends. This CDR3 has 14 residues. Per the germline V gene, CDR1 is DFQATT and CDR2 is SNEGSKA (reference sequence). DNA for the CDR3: TGCAGTGCTAGAGACAGGGTAACGTCCTATGGCTACACCTTC. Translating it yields CSARDRVTSYGYTF.

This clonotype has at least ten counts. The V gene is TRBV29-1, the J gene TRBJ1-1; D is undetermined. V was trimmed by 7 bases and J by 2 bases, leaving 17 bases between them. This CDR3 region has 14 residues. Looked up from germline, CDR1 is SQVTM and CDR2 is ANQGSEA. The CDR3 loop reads CSAKLGHTNTEAFF. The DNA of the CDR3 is TGCAGCGCCAAGCTAGGGCATACTAACACTGAAGCTTTCTTT.

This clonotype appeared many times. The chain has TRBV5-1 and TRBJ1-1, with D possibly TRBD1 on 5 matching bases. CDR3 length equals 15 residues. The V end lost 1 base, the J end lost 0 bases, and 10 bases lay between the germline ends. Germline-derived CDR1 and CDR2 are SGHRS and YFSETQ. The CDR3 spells CASSLFAGMNTEAFF. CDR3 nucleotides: TGCGCCAGCAGCTTGTTCGCAGGGATGAACACTGAAGCTTTCTTT.